The clone carrying this TCR beta chain was picked up one time. The CDR3 totals 13 residues. Trimming cost V 5 bases and J 2 bases, with 9 bases left between them. Germline assignment: CDR1 MDHEN and CDR2 SYDVKM. TCRdb's table, derived via immunoSEQ multiplex PCR, lists solely in-frame clones and lacks some. Here the sample spans fewer than 250,000 clones, 70% to 90% being singletons. Two negative PCRs, clearance, or symptom resolution were required of recovered Cohort 3 donors. This specimen comes from a study of blood T cell repertoires in COVID-19. The sample consisted of PBMCs or T cells enriched from blood (not recorded which). This chain joins TRBV28 and TRBJ1-1; perhaps TRBD1 as D (6 bases). The receptor was isolated from a woman between 18 and 30 years old who had recovered from COVID-19. The CDR3 spells CASSGGGNTEAFF. In DNA, the CDR3 is TGTGCCAGCAGTGGGGGCGGTAACACTGAAGCTTTCTTT.